The T cell receptor (beta chain) described here comes from a study of CD8 T cells in Susac syndrome. The CDR3 extends over 15 amino acids. Between the trimmed V and J ends, which lost 0 bases and 4 bases, there was a span of 13 bases. From germline, CDR1 is GTSNPN and CDR2 SVGIG (reference sequence). TCR beta sequencing covered blood CD8+ and CD4+ T cells. After extraction with the RNeasy kit, 0.5 to 1 ug of the RNA was reverse transcribed using random hexamers. Each CDR3 protein gets one entry after TCRdb re-called the immunoSEQ multiplex PCR reads with MiXCR. The sample yields around 300,000 distinct CDR3 sequences, over 75% seen once.

The rearrangement links TRBV30 to TRBJ1-5; D uncertain. This clonotype was sampled from a human donor with multiple sclerosis. Material for sequencing was CD8+ T cells from PBMCs. The CDR3 DNA follows: TGTGCCTGGAGTGTACTTCTGGGAGATAATCAGCCCCAGCATTTT. This encodes CAWSVLLGDNQPQHF.